This T cell receptor (beta chain) stems from a study of T cell responses to AZD1222 COVID-19 vaccine. Overall study results and limits: AZD1222 recipients seropositive at baseline numbered only six. Clonal diversity was possibly underestimated, and white British individuals and females predominated among donors.

V dropped 8 bases and J dropped 3 bases, with 14 bases sitting between them. The germline V gene encodes CDR1 ENHRY and CDR2 SYGVKD. CDR3 length: 14 amino acids. Remarks on this clone: The antigen is unknown.

Repertoires were generated with immunoSEQ multiplex PCR, while TCRdb's copy carries only in-frame clones and drops some. Here the sample spans 98,000 or so clones, 93% being singletons. V and J are TRBV10-3 and TRBJ2-1; D is ambiguous. The receptor was isolated from an adult in good health. The specimen comprised peripheral blood, sampled on day 0 of AZD1222 vaccination. Here the CDR3 DNA reads TGTGCCATCCGATTTTCTAAGGTCTACAATGAGCAGTTCTTC. This codes for CAIRFSKVYNEQFF.